Listed here are 25 T cell receptor beta chains from one sample, sequenced in a study of T cells expressing NK-cell markers. TCRdb reanalyzed the 5' RACE reads, giving one entry per CDR3 protein sequence and no DNA. Recorded for this sample: about 380,000 distinct CDR3 sequences. The material sequenced was blood T cells: a sorted CD56 or NKG2C T cell subset, CD4+ or CD8+ T cells, or bulk PBMC T cells (not recorded which). All receptors come from a man between 18 and 69 years old in good health.

This sequence joins TRBV12-3 or TRBV12-4 and TRBJ1-6; checking the TCRdb D call of TRBD1 is not possible without DNA. This CDR3 has 14 residues. CDR3 loop: CASSLTGHSSPLHF.

The chain is built from TRBV2 and TRBJ2-7; TCRdb indicates TRBD1, and absent DNA this call remains unverified. Per germline, CDR1 SNHLY and CDR2 FYNNEI. The CDR3 consists of 14 residues. The CDR3 here is CASSEDGQPYEQYF. Using reference TRBV2 and TRBJ2-7 for the parts outside the CDR3, the full variable domain is EPEVTQTPSHQVTQMGQEVILRCVPISNHLYFYWYRQILGQKVEFLVSFYNNEISEKSEIFDDQFSVERPDGSNFTLKIRSTKLEDSAMYFCASSEDGQPYEQYFGPGTRLTVT.

This rearrangement joins TRBV6-1 to TRBJ1-4. There are 15 residues in the CDR3. Germline values: CDR1 MNHNS, CDR2 SASEGT. The CDR3 here is CASRDHRATNEKLFF.

The V and J genes are TRBV6-5 and TRBJ2-3. The CDR3 totals 12 residues. CDR1 MNHEY and CDR2 SVGAGI come from the germline V gene. The CDR3 loop reads CASSYSGITQYF.

The genes are TRBV20-1 and TRBJ2-7; the TCRdb D gene call, TRBD2, has no DNA to confirm it. The CDR3 loop spans 14 amino acids. In germline, CDR1 is DFQATT, CDR2 SNEGSKA (reference sequence). The CDR3 sequence is CSAKLSGGSYEQYF.

The chain couples TRBV10-3 to TRBJ1-1; absent DNA, TCRdb's TRBD1 call cannot be checked. The CDR3 is 13 amino acids. Germline values: CDR1 ENHRY, CDR2 SYGVKD. CDR3 in amino acids: CAIRPQVDTEAFF.

V gene TRBV5-1 combines with J gene TRBJ2-5; the TCRdb D gene call, TRBD1, has no DNA to confirm it. CDR1 is SGHRS, CDR2 YFSETQ, per germline. The CDR3 has 18 residues. The chain's CDR3 is CASSTHNTGTGVRETQYF.

V gene TRBV10-3 combines with J gene TRBJ2-7; TCRdb gives TRBD2 as the D gene, but with no DNA this cannot be confirmed. The V gene's germline CDR1 is ENHRY and CDR2 SYGVKD. There are 16 residues in the CDR3. The CDR3 region is CAISGLAGAISYEQYF.

The V gene is TRBV5-1, the J gene TRBJ2-7; the D call from TCRdb, TRBD1, cannot be confirmed without DNA. The CDR3 totals 17 residues. Germline V lookup: CDR1 SGHRS, CDR2 YFSETQ. Here the CDR3 reads CASSGLLTGGAYHEQYF.

The V call is TRBV6-1, the J call TRBJ2-2; TCRdb picks TRBD1, but there is no DNA to check that call. There are 15 residues in the CDR3. Germline V CDR1 and CDR2: MNHNS, SASEGT. CDR3: CASRSTTGGAGELFF.

The chain is built from TRBV6-4 and TRBJ2-6. Germline CDR1 is MRHNA and CDR2 is SNTAGT. The CDR3 is 14 residues long. The CDR3 protein is CASKVVPGANVLTF.

The CDR3 protein is CASSPRWTGAGGELFF. V gene TRBV7-3 combines with J gene TRBJ2-2; the D call of TRBD1 rests on TCRdb alone, since no DNA is present to check it. CDR3 length equals 16 residues. Germline V lookup: CDR1 SGHTA, CDR2 FQGTGA.

V and J are TRBV28 and TRBJ1-2; TCRdb calls TRBD1, which cannot be checked without DNA. CDR3 length: 14 residues. From germline, CDR1 is MDHEN and CDR2 SYDVKM. The CDR3 spells CASSFRTATGGYTF.

The chain couples TRBV2 to TRBJ1-2; absent DNA, TCRdb's TRBD1 call cannot be checked. Germline assignment: CDR1 SNHLY and CDR2 FYNNEI. The CDR3 runs 13 residues. The CDR3 sequence is CASSPYRGDGYTF.

The chain has TRBV7-9 and TRBJ1-2; TCRdb returns TRBD1, unconfirmable since there is no DNA. Germline CDR1 and CDR2: SEHNR and FQNEAQ (reference sequence). The CDR3 covers 14 residues. This CDR3 is CASSFPGDSNPYTF.

V usage is TRBV7-2 and J usage is TRBJ1-6; TCRdb returns TRBD1, unconfirmable since there is no DNA. Germline assignment: CDR1 SGHTA and CDR2 FQGNSA. CDR3 length equals 15 residues. The CDR3 region is CASSSAGTPNSPLHF.

The rearrangement joins TRBV18 to TRBJ2-5; without DNA, the TCRdb call of TRBD1 cannot be checked. The CDR3 extends over 14 amino acids. CDR1 is KGHSH and CDR2 is LQKENI in the germline V gene. The CDR3 loop reads CASSPAFGGETQYF.

The chain links TRBV19 to TRBJ1-6. Germline CDR1 LNHDA, CDR2 SQIVND (reference sequence). The CDR3 sequence is 13 residues long. The CDR3 sequence: CATKESYNSPLHF.

The rearrangement uses TRBV11-1 and TRBJ1-1; TCRdb indicates TRBD1, and absent DNA this call remains unverified. This CDR3 comprises 18 residues. CDR1 is SGHAT and CDR2 is FQDESV in the germline V gene (reference sequence). The CDR3 sequence is CASSPSDRGGGPGTEAFF.

The rearrangement links TRBV20-1 to TRBJ2-5; TCRdb outputs TRBD2, but without DNA this stays unchecked. CDR3 length equals 17 residues. Germline V lookup: CDR1 DFQATT, CDR2 SNEGSKA (reference sequence). CDR3 amino acids: CSARELLRGAYQETQYF.

The chain links TRBV2 to TRBJ1-5; TCRdb's D gene call, TRBD1, goes unchecked for lack of DNA. This CDR3 has 14 residues. The germline V gene encodes CDR1 SNHLY and CDR2 FYNNEI. The CDR3 sequence: CASSVRGPQAPQHF.

The chain uses TRBV12-3 or TRBV12-4 and TRBJ2-7. The CDR3 loop spans 12 amino acids. CDR3 region: CASSFAHRDQYF.

This chain links TRBV20-1 with TRBJ2-2; the D call from TCRdb, TRBD1, cannot be confirmed without DNA. CDR3 length equals 20 residues. CDR1 is DFQATT and CDR2 is SNEGSKA in the germline V gene (reference sequence). CDR3 protein: CSARSRLYRERAGDTGELFF.

The J gene is TRBJ2-4, the V gene TRBV7-2. Germline loops: CDR1 SGHTA, CDR2 FQGNSA. This CDR3 comprises 13 residues. The CDR3 sequence is CASSLAEKNIQYF. The variable domain in full, with the rest retrieved from reference TRBV7-2 and TRBJ2-4, is GAGVSQSPSNKVTEKGKDVELRCDPISGHTALYWYRQSLGQGLEFLIYFQGNSAPDKSGLPSDRFSAERTGGSVSTLTIQRTQQEDSAVYLCASSLAEKNIQYFGAGTRLSVL.

CDR3 protein: CSAPNPRGIHEKLFF. V usage is TRBV20-1 and J usage is TRBJ1-4. Per germline, CDR1 DFQATT and CDR2 SNEGSKA (reference sequence). The CDR3 runs 15 residues.